These 11 T cell receptor beta chains originate from one sample sequenced in a study of CXCR3-negative and CXCR3-positive naive CD8 T cells. 5' RACE that incorporated UMI labels was used to prepare the TRB cDNA libraries. With the 5' RACE reads reprocessed, TCRdb shows one record per CDR3 protein and no DNA. The repertoire table contains tens of thousands of distinct CDR3 sequences. Sequenced material: naive CXCR3- CD8+ T cells from blood. Regarding subset: CD45RO-CCR7+CD27+CD95- naive CD8+ T cells lacking CXCR3 (TNR3-). Source of these receptors: a human donor in good health. Some clones in this sample may be carry-over from other donors' samples.

V is TRBV12-5 and J is TRBJ2-1. CDR3 length: 13 residues. Per germline, CDR1 LGHNT and CDR2 FRNRAP. The CDR3: CASSDGSYNEQFF. The whole variable domain, remainder taken from reference TRBV12-5 and TRBJ2-1, is DARVTQTPRHKVTEMGQEVTMRCQPILGHNTVFWYRQTMMQGLELLAYFRNRAPLDDSGMPKDRFSAEMPDATLATLKIQPSEPRDSAVYFCASSDGSYNEQFFGPGTRLTVL.

This rearrangement joins TRBV29-1 to TRBJ2-7. This CDR3 has 11 residues. Germline V gives CDR1 SQVTM, CDR2 ANQGSEA. This chain's CDR3 is CSVVQTYEQYF.

The V and J genes are TRBV9 and TRBJ2-3; the TCRdb call, TRBD2, lacks DNA for checking. Germline V gene data show CDR1 as SGDLS and CDR2 as YYNGEE. There are 18 residues in the CDR3. CDR3 loop: CASSVPSSGGSYTDTQYF.

The genes are TRBV7-8 and TRBJ2-2. The CDR3 length is 16 residues. Germline values: CDR1 SGHVS, CDR2 FQNEAQ. CDR3 loop: CASSPHPGENTGELFF.

The gene calls are TRBV19 and TRBJ2-1. Germline CDR1 and CDR2: LNHDA and SQIVND (reference sequence). This CDR3 is 14 amino acids long. CDR3 sequence: CASSIAPGANEQFF.

The chain links TRBV5-6 to TRBJ2-7. Germline V gene lookup returns CDR1 SGHDT and CDR2 YYEEEE. The CDR3 covers 13 residues. CDR3 region: CASSLTETYEQYF.

In terms of frequency, this clonotype is medium-sized. The chain couples TRBV6-6 to TRBJ2-7; the TRBD2 assignment by TCRdb is unverifiable without DNA. The CDR3 totals 15 residues. The V gene's germline CDR1 is MNHNY and CDR2 SVGAGI (reference sequence). The CDR3 spells CASSRTSGGNYEQYF.

The rearrangement links TRBV5-5 to TRBJ2-1; TCRdb reports TRBD1, a call that lacks DNA to check it against. Per the germline V gene, CDR1 is SGHKS and CDR2 is YYEKEE (reference sequence). The CDR3 consists of 15 residues. The CDR3 loop reads CASSPGVPRMNEQFF.

This rearrangement joins TRBV6-2 or TRBV6-3 to TRBJ2-7. Germline values: CDR1 MNHEY, CDR2 SVGEGT. The CDR3 totals 18 residues. CDR3 protein: CASSYSISSSVPSYEQYF.

The rearrangement uses TRBV29-1 and TRBJ2-7; lacking DNA, the TRBD1 call made by TCRdb goes unchecked. CDR1 and CDR2 (germline): SQVTM, ANQGSEA. This CDR3 contains 13 residues. The CDR3 sequence is CSVGTGGFYEQYF.

This chain links TRBV12-3 or TRBV12-4 with TRBJ1-1; the D gene TCRdb calls, TRBD1, cannot be checked with no DNA. CDR3 length equals 13 residues. The CDR3 loop is CASSFTGNTEAFF.